This T cell receptor (beta chain) is from a study of blood T cell repertoires in COVID-19. The overall study: Both acute and convalescent COVID-19 samples were obtained from the United States, Italy and Spain. Sources were T cells, B-cell-depleted T cells, or PBMCs; the material itself was cDNA or gDNA.

Trimming took 4 bases from V and 8 from J; bases not matched to a gene: 9. The V gene's germline CDR1 is SGHRS and CDR2 YFSETQ. CDR3 length: 15 amino acids. Under the authors' procedure: Researchers report that nucleated cell counts were estimated from reference gene primer amplification. Here immunoSEQ multiplex PCR was the method, and the copy in TCRdb shows in-frame clones only, minus some. The V and J calls and clone size come from that table; D and trimming were worked out from the DNA. This sample yields 350,000 to 550,000 clones, of which around 89% are seen a single time; roughly 4.3% belongs to the top ten.

Material: peripheral blood. The chain uses TRBV5-1 and TRBJ2-1; 10 bases agree with TRBD2. This TCR was sampled from a woman aged 25 to 39 with acute or convalescent COVID-19. The CDR3 DNA reads as TGCGCCAGCAGCCCTCCTAGCGGGGGTTCCGATGAGCAGTTCTTC. Translation: CASSPPSGGSDEQFF.